Described below is a single T cell receptor beta chain sequence and its context. CDR3 size: 19 residues. Germline V gene lookup returns CDR1 SGHTA and CDR2 FQGTGA. V lost 3 bases, J lost 0 bases, and 9 bases stayed unmatched. PCR was performed using 60 Vbeta and 13 Jbeta primers. Using immunoSEQ multiplex PCR, the repertoire was profiled, and TCRdb retains in-frame clones only, with some absent. The repertoire has about 130,000 clones, roughly three quarters of them found once; the top ten carry approximately 2%. These data are taken from a study of cytomegalovirus exposure and HLA in healthy donors. This clonotype was sampled from a man aged 25 to 40 in good health and CMV-seronegative. The genes are TRBV7-3 and TRBJ2-3; the match to TRBD2 covers 13 bases. The sequencing sample was made of PBMCs. The CDR3 protein is CASSLTAGTSGTSTDTQYF. The DNA of the CDR3 is TGTGCCAGCAGCTTGACGGCCGGGACTAGCGGGACTAGCACAGATACGCAGTATTTT.